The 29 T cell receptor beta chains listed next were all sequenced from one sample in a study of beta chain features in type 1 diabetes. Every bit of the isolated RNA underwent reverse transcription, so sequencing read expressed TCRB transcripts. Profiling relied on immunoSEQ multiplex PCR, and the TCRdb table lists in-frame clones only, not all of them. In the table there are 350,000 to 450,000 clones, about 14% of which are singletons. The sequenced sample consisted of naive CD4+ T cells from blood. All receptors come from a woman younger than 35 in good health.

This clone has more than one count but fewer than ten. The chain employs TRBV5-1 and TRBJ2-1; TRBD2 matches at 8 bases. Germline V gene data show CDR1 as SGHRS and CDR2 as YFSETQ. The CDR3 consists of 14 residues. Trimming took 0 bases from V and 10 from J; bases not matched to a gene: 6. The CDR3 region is CASSLAGGSWEQFF. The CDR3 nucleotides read TGCGCCAGCAGCTTGGCGGGAGGGTCCTGGGAGCAGTTCTTC.

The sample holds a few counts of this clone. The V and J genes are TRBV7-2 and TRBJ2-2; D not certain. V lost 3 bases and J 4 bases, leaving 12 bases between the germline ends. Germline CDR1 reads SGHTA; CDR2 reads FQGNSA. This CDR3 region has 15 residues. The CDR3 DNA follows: TGTGCCAGCAGCTTCACTGCGGTGGGCACCGGGGAGCTGTTTTTT. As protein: CASSFTAVGTGELFF. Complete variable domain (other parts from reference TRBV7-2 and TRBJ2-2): GAGVSQSPSNKVTEKGKDVELRCDPISGHTALYWYRQSLGQGLEFLIYFQGNSAPDKSGLPSDRFSAERTGGSVSTLTIQRTQQEDSAVYLCASSFTAVGTGELFFGEGSRLTVL.

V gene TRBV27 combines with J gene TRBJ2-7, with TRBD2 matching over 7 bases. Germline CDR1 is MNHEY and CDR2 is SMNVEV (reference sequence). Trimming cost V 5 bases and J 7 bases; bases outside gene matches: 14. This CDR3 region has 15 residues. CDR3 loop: CASSPRAGTGKEQYF. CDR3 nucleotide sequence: TGTGCCAGCAGTCCTCGAGCGGGAACCGGAAAAGAGCAGTACTTC.

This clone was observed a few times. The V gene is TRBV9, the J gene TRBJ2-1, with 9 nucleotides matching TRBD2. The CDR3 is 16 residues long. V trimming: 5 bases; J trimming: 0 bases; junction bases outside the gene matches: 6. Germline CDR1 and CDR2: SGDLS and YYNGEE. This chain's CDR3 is CASSFSGGSSYNEQFF. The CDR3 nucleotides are TGTGCCAGCAGTTTTAGCGGGGGTAGCTCCTACAATGAGCAGTTCTTC.

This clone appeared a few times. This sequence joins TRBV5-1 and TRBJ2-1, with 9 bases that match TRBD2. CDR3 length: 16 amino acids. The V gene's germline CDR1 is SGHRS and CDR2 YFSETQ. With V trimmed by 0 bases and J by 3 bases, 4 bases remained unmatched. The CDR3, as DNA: TGCGCCAGCAGCTTGGAACTAGCGGGCGTCTACAATGAGCAGTTCTTC. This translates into CASSLELAGVYNEQFF.

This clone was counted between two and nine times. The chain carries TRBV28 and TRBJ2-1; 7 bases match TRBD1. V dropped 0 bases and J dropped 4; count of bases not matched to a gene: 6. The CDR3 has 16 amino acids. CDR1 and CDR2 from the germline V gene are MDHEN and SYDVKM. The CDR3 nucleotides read TGTGCCAGCAGTTTATGGGGACAGTCAAGGTACAATGAGCAGTTCTTC. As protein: CASSLWGQSRYNEQFF.

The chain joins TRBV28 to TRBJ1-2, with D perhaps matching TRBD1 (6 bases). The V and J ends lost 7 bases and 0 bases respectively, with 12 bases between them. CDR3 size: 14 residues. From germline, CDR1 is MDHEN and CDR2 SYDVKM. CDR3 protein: CASTLGGPNYGYTF. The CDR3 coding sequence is TGTGCCAGCACCTTAGGGGGACCTAACTATGGCTACACCTTC.

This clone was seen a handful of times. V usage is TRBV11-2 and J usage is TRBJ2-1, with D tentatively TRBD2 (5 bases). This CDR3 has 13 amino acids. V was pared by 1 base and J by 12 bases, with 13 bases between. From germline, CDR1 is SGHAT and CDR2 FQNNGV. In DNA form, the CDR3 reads TGTGCCAGCAGCTTAGCCAGCCCCGAGGGGCAGTTCTTC. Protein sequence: CASSLASPEGQFF.

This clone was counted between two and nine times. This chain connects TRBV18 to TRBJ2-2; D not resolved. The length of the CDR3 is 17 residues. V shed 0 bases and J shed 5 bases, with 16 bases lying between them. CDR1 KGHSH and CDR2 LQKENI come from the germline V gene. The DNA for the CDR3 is TGTGCCAGCTCACCACCTCGACAAACTCTCTCGACCGGGGAGCTGTTTTTT. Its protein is CASSPPRQTLSTGELFF. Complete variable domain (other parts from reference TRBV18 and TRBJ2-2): NAGVMQNPRHLVRRRGQEARLRCSPMKGHSHVYWYRQLPEEGLKFMVYLQKENIIDESGMPKERFSAEFPKEGPSILRIQQVVRGDSAAYFCASSPPRQTLSTGELFFGEGSRLTVL.

The CDR3 DNA is TGTGCCAGCAGTTTTGTCGCGGGAGCCCCCTACGAGCAGTACTTC. Translated: CASSFVAGAPYEQYF. The chain uses TRBV27 and TRBJ2-7; 7 positions agree with TRBD2. CDR1 and CDR2 (germline): MNHEY, SMNVEV (reference sequence). The CDR3 consists of 15 residues. Germline trimming cut 3 bases from V and 2 bases from J; bases unmatched to any gene: 7.

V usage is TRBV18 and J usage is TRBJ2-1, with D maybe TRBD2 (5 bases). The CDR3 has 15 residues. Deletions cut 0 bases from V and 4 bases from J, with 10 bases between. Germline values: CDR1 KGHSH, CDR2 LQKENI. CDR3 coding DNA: TGTGCCAGCTCACCACCGAAGCGGAGTTACAATGAGCAGTTCTTC. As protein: CASSPPKRSYNEQFF.

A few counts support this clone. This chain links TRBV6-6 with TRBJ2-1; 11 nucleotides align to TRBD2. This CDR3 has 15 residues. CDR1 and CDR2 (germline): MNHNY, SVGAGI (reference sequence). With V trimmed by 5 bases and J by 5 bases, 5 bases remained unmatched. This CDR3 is CASSPGLAADNEQFF. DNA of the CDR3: TGTGCCAGCAGTCCGGGACTAGCGGCAGACAATGAGCAGTTCTTC.

The CDR3 region is CASSETPGGRETQYF. The CDR3 DNA is TGTGCCAGCAGTGAAACGCCAGGGGGCAGGGAGACCCAGTACTTC. The chain couples TRBV2 to TRBJ2-5; 8 bases are shared with TRBD1. The J segment lost 5 bases and the V segment lost 2 bases, leaving 7 bases of the junction unmatched. Per the germline V gene, CDR1 is SNHLY and CDR2 is FYNNEI. This CDR3 is 15 amino acids long.

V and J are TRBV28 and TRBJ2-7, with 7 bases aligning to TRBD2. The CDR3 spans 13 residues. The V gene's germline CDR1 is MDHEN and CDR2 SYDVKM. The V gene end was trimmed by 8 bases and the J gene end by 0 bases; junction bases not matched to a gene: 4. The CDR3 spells CASSAGTSYEQYF. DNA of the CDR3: TGTGCCAGCTCAGCGGGAACCTCCTACGAGCAGTACTTC.

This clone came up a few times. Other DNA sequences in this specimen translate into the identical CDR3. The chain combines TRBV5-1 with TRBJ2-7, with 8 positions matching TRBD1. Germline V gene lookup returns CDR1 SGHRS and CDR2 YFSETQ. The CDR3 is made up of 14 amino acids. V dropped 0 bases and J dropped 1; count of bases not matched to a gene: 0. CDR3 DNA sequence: TGCGCCAGCAGCTTGGGACAGGGGTCCTACGAGCAGTACTTC. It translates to CASSLGQGSYEQYF.

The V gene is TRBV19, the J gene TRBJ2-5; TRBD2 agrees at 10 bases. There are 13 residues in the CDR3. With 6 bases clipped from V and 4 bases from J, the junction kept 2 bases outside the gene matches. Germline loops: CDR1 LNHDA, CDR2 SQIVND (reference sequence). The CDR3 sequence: CASRLAGVETQYF. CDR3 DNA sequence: TGTGCCAGTAGGCTAGCGGGAGTAGAGACCCAGTACTTC. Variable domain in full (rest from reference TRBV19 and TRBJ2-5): DGGITQSPKYLFRKEGQNVTLSCEQNLNHDAMYWYRQDPGQGLRLIYYSQIVNDFQKGDIAEGYSVSREKKESFPLTVTSAQKNPTAFYLCASRLAGVETQYFGPGTRLLVL.

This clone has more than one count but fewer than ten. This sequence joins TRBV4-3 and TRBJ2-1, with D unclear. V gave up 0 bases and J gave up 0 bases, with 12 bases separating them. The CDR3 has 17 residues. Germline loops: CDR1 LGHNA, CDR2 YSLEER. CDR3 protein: CASSQDSFSSSYNEQFF. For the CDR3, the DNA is TGCGCCAGCAGCCAAGATAGCTTTTCCAGCTCCTACAATGAGCAGTTCTTC.

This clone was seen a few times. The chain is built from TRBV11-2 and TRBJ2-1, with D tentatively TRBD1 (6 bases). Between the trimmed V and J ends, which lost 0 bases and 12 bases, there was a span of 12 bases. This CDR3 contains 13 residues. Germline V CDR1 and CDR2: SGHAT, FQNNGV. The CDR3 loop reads CASSLDLRDMQFF. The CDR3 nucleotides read TGTGCCAGCAGCTTAGACCTCCGGGACATGCAGTTCTTC.

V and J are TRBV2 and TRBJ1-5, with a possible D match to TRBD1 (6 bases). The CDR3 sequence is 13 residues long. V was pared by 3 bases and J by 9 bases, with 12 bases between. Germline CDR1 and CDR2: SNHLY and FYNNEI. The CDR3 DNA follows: TGTGCCAGCAGTGACAGGGGAAGGTCGCCCCAGCATTTT. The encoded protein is CASSDRGRSPQHF. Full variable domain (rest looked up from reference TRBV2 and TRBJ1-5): EPEVTQTPSHQVTQMGQEVILRCVPISNHLYFYWYRQILGQKVEFLVSFYNNEISEKSEIFDDQFSVERPDGSNFTLKIRSTKLEDSAMYFCASSDRGRSPQHFGDGTRLSIL.

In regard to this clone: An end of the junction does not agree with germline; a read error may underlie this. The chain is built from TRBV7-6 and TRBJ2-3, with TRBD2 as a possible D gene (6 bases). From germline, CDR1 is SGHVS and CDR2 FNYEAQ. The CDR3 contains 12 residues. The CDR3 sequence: CASSPRGGDASF. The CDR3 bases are TGTGCCAGCAGCCCCCGGGGAGGCGATGCAAGTTTT.

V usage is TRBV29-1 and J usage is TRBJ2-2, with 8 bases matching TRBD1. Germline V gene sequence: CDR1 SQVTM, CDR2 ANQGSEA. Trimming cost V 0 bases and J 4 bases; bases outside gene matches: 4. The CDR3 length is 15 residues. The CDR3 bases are TGCAGCGTTGAAGAGACAGGGGAGACCACCGGGGAGCTGTTTTTT. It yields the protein CSVEETGETTGELFF.

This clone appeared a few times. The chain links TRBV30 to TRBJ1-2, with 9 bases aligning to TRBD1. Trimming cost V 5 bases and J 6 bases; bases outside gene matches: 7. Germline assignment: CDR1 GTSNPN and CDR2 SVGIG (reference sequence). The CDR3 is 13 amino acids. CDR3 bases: TGTGCCTGGGCTACAGGGGGCAGGGATGGCTACACCTTC. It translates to CAWATGGRDGYTF.

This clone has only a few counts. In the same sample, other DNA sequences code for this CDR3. This CDR3 reads CASSQAGGYNEQFF. DNA for the CDR3: TGCGCCAGCAGCCAAGCGGGAGGTTACAATGAGCAGTTCTTC. The rearrangement links TRBV4-3 to TRBJ2-1, with 7 bases lining up with TRBD2. Germline V gene sequence: CDR1 LGHNA, CDR2 YSLEER. V shed 1 base, J shed 4 bases, and the junction held 1 base outside the gene matches. The CDR3 has 14 amino acids.

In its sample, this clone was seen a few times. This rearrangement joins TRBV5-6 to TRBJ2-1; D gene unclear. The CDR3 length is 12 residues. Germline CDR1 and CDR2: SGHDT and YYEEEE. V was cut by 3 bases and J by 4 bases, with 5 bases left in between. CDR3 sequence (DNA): TGTGCCAGCAGCTCTATATACAATGAGCAGTTCTTC. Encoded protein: CASSSIYNEQFF.

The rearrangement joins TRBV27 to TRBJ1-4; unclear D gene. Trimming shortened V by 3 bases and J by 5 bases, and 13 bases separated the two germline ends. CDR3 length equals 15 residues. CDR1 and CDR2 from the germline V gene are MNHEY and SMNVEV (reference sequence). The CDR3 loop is CASSFARQSNEKLFF. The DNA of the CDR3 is TGTGCCAGCAGTTTTGCGCGGCAGTCAAATGAAAAACTGTTTTTT.

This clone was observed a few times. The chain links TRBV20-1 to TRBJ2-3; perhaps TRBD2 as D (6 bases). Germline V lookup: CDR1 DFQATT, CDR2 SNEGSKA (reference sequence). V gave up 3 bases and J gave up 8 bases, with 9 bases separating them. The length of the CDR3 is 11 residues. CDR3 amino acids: CSASGGATQYF. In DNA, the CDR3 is TGCAGTGCTAGCGGAGGGGCTACGCAGTATTTT.

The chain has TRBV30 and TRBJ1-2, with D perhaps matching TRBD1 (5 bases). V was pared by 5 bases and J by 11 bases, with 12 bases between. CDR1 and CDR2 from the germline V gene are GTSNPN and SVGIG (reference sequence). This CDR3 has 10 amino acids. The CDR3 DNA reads TGTGCCTGGGTGGGGCCCGTTTACACCTTC. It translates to CAWVGPVYTF. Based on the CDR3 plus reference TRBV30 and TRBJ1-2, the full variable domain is SQTIHQWPATLVQPVGSPLSLECTVEGTSNPNLYWYRQAAGRGLQLLFYSVGIGQISSEVPQNLSASRPQDRQFILSSKKLLLSDSGFYLCAWVGPVYTFGSGTRLTVV.

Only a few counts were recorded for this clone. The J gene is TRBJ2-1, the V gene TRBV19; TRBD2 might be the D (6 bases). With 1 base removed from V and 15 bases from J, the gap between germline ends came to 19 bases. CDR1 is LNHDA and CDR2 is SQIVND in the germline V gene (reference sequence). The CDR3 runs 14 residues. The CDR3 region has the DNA TGTGCCAGTAGTATAGGGTACGCGGGACCCTCTTGGTTCTTC. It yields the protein CASSIGYAGPSWFF.

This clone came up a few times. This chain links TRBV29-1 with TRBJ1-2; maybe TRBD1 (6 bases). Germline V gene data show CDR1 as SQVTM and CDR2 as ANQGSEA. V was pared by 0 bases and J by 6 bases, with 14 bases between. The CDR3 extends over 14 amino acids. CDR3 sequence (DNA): TGCAGCGTTGAAGAGGTAGGGGGTATGGATGGCTACACCTTC. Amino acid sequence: CSVEEVGGMDGYTF.